This T cell receptor beta chain was observed in a study of blood T cell repertoires in COVID-19. Study overall: PBMCs, B-cell-depleted T cells, or T cells provided the cDNA or gDNA that made up the material.

Per germline, CDR1 GTSNPN and CDR2 SVGIG (reference sequence). This CDR3 has 13 residues. The ends lost 3 bases at V and 1 base at J; junction bases unmatched: 2. Method: immunoSEQ multiplex PCR; TCRdb's copy keeps in-frame clones and lacks some. Of roughly 200,000 clones in the sample, 75% to 90% are singletons; the top ten hold 6.7%. This sequence was found in a man aged 40-49 years with acute or convalescent COVID-19. Sequencing input: peripheral blood. The rearrangement links TRBV30 to TRBJ1-1; TRBD1 agrees at 7 bases. CDR3 sequence: CAWRGQPNTEAFF. In DNA form, the CDR3 reads TGTGCCTGGAGGGGACAGCCGAACACTGAAGCTTTCTTT.